What follows are 25 T cell receptor beta chains derived from one specimen sequenced in a study of blood T cell repertoires in COVID-19. Data came from immunoSEQ multiplex PCR; TCRdb stores just in-frame clones and leaves some out. There are 40,000 to 60,000 clones in the sample; 84% occur only once, and about 4.1% lies in the top ten. Sample: peripheral blood. Source of these receptors: a man in his forties or fifties with active COVID-19.

The chain carries TRBV4-3 and TRBJ1-6, with 8 bases matching TRBD1. The germline gives CDR1 LGHNA, CDR2 YSLEER. After removal of 4 bases from V and 8 bases from J, the junction contained 7 bases not matched to a gene. This CDR3 has 15 amino acids. The CDR3 here is CASSPSQGEYSPLHF. As DNA, the CDR3 is TGCGCCAGCAGCCCTTCACAGGGGGAATATTCACCCCTCCACTTT.

This clone came up a few times. The rearrangement joins TRBV10-3 to TRBJ1-2, with 8 bases lining up with TRBD1. The CDR3 has 15 residues. The V segment lost 5 bases and the J segment 0 bases; nucleotides outside the gene matches: 5. Looked up from germline, CDR1 is ENHRY and CDR2 is SYGVKD. In DNA, the CDR3 is TGTGCCATCAGTCCCGGGACAGGAGCTAACTATGGCTACACCTTC. Translation: CAISPGTGANYGYTF.

The chain joins TRBV18 to TRBJ1-5, with D possibly TRBD1 on 6 matching bases. Trimming shortened V by 2 bases and J by 0 bases, and 17 bases separated the two germline ends. The CDR3 runs to 18 residues. Per germline, CDR1 KGHSH and CDR2 LQKENI. Written as DNA, the CDR3 is TGTGCCAGCTCACCAGACAAGGGGGGGATTAATAGCAATCAGCCCCAGCATTTT. Translation gives CASSPDKGGINSNQPQHF.

This clone occurred a few times. This chain joins TRBV29-1 and TRBJ1-3; D is ambiguous. Per the germline V gene, CDR1 is SQVTM and CDR2 is ANQGSEA. The V end was cut by 5 bases, the J end by 0 bases, with 14 bases between. CDR3 size: 15 residues. As DNA, the CDR3 is TGCAGCGTTAGTGAGCAGGAAAGCTCTGGAAACACCATATATTTT. Translating gives CSVSEQESSGNTIYF.

The rearrangement uses TRBV6-5 and TRBJ2-6, with D unclear. Germline loops: CDR1 MNHEY, CDR2 SVGAGI. The CDR3 extends over 14 amino acids. The V gene lost 6 bases and the J gene lost 0 bases, with 6 bases spanning the gap. CDR3 in amino acids: CASSPLSGANVLTF. The DNA of the CDR3 is TGTGCCAGCAGCCCACTCTCTGGGGCCAACGTCCTGACTTTC.

CDR3 sequence (DNA): TGTGCCAGCGGAAGCCCTTCCCTGACTAGCGGGGTATTCTACGAGCAGTACTTC. The encoded protein is CASGSPSLTSGVFYEQYF. This rearrangement joins TRBV11-2 to TRBJ2-7, with 11 positions matching TRBD2. The germline CDR1 and CDR2 sequences are SGHAT and FQNNGV. This CDR3 spans 18 amino acids. Trimming cost V 8 bases and J 3 bases; bases outside gene matches: 18.

V usage is TRBV7-9 and J usage is TRBJ1-4; TRBD1 might be the D (5 bases). This CDR3 has 12 residues. V was clipped by 5 bases and J by 7 bases, with 8 bases between them. Germline loops: CDR1 SEHNR, CDR2 FQNEAQ (reference sequence). This CDR3 is CASSPTAEKLFF. CDR3 nucleotide sequence: TGTGCCAGCAGCCCGACAGCTGAAAAACTGTTTTTT.

The chain uses TRBV28 and TRBJ2-3; TRBD2 matches 7 bases. This CDR3 is built from 17 residues. Trimming cost V 2 bases and J 4 bases; bases outside gene matches: 12. The germline gives CDR1 MDHEN, CDR2 SYDVKM. CDR3 coding DNA: TGTGCCAGCAGTTTAGCGGGGGTTTGGGGTCACGCAGATACGCAGTATTTT. Residues: CASSLAGVWGHADTQYF.

V and J are TRBV5-4 and TRBJ2-7; no clear D gene. Germline CDR1 SGHNT, CDR2 YYREEE (reference sequence). The V end lost 2 bases, the J end lost 4 bases, and 10 bases lay between the germline ends. The CDR3 is 13 amino acids. CDR3 in amino acids: CASSFGSTYEQYF. CDR3 DNA: TGTGCCAGCAGCTTCGGTTCCACGTACGAGCAGTACTTC.

The chain recombines TRBV2 with TRBJ1-5; 7 bases align to TRBD1. CDR1 is SNHLY and CDR2 is FYNNEI in the germline V gene. The ends lost 2 bases at V and 6 bases at J; junction bases unmatched: 4. CDR3 length: 14 amino acids. The CDR3 DNA is TGTGCCAGCAGTGAACCCCGGGACAGTCAGCCCCAGCATTTT. This gives the protein CASSEPRDSQPQHF.

The chain employs TRBV14 and TRBJ2-7; D is possibly TRBD2 (5 bases). The V end lost 2 bases, the J end lost 5 bases, and 10 bases lay between the germline ends. From germline, CDR1 is SGHDN and CDR2 FVKESK. This CDR3 is 13 amino acids long. Here the CDR3 DNA reads TGTGCCAGCAGCCAATTGGAGGCAGACGAGCAGTACTTC. Translating gives CASSQLEADEQYF.

The V and J genes are TRBV27 and TRBJ2-2, with D perhaps TRBD2 (5 bases). The V end was cut by 4 bases, the J end by 4 bases, with 10 bases between. The CDR3 consists of 14 residues. Per the germline V gene, CDR1 is MNHEY and CDR2 is SMNVEV (reference sequence). This CDR3 reads CASSWAGVTGELFF. CDR3 DNA sequence: TGTGCCAGCAGTTGGGCGGGCGTCACCGGGGAGCTGTTTTTT.

The genes are TRBV6-5 and TRBJ2-7, with 7 bases identical to TRBD1. The CDR3 loop spans 13 amino acids. J gave up 0 bases and V 6 bases, and 2 bases lay outside the gene matches. CDR1 is MNHEY and CDR2 is SVGAGI in the germline V gene. For the CDR3, the DNA is TGTGCCAGCAGGGGACAGACCTCCTACGAGCAGTACTTC. As protein: CASRGQTSYEQYF.

The CDR3 DNA is TGTGCCAGCAGCCAATCACAAGCGAATCAGCCCCAGCATTTT. It specifies CASSQSQANQPQHF. This chain uses TRBV3-1 (or the pseudogene TRBV3-2) with TRBJ1-5; D gene uncertain. V was cut by 2 bases and J by 4 bases, with 9 bases left in between. The CDR3 covers 14 residues. Germline V gene lookup returns CDR1 LGHDT and CDR2 YNNKEL (reference sequence).

This rearrangement joins TRBV9 to TRBJ2-7; perhaps TRBD1 as D (6 bases). The CDR3 covers 15 residues. The germline CDR1 and CDR2 sequences are SGDLS and YYNGEE. Between the trimmed V and J ends, which lost 0 bases and 0 bases, there was a span of 10 bases. The CDR3 DNA reads TGTGCCAGCAGCGTAGATACAGGGCCCTCCTACGAGCAGTACTTC. Translated, it gives CASSVDTGPSYEQYF.

The chain couples TRBV27 to TRBJ1-1; D is undetermined. CDR3 length: 13 amino acids. Germline assignment: CDR1 MNHEY and CDR2 SMNVEV (reference sequence). The germline V and J ends were trimmed by 6 bases and 1 base, with 9 bases remaining between them. DNA for the CDR3: TGTGCCAGCAGGATCCCAGGGAACACTGAAGCTTTCTTT. Its protein product is CASRIPGNTEAFF.

This clone turned up a few times. The chain employs TRBV28 and TRBJ2-1; 7 bases align to TRBD1. V lost 2 bases, J lost 9 bases, and 7 bases stayed unmatched. CDR1 and CDR2 from the germline V gene are MDHEN and SYDVKM. CDR3 length: 14 residues. This chain's CDR3 is CASSLGQVRSEQFF. As DNA, the CDR3 is TGTGCCAGCAGTTTAGGACAGGTTCGGTCTGAGCAGTTCTTC.

This sequence joins TRBV10-3 and TRBJ1-5; D is possibly TRBD1 (6 bases). This CDR3 spans 12 amino acids. CDR1 ENHRY and CDR2 SYGVKD come from the germline V gene. The V end was cut by 3 bases, the J end by 10 bases, with 10 bases between. DNA of the CDR3: TGTGCCATCAGTGATGGGGACACCCCCCAGCATTTT. Amino acid sequence: CAISDGDTPQHF.

The gene calls are TRBV6-5 and TRBJ1-5; D not certain. The CDR3 contains 15 residues. Germline values: CDR1 MNHEY, CDR2 SVGAGI. Trimming pared 6 bases from V and 2 bases from J, leaving 14 bases between. CDR3 region: CASSQLRGGNQPQHF. For the CDR3, the DNA is TGTGCCAGCAGCCAGCTCCGCGGGGGCAATCAGCCCCAGCATTTT.

This chain joins TRBV7-9 and TRBJ1-6; 7 nucleotides line up with TRBD1. Unmatched junction bases numbered 12, after V lost 6 bases and J lost 10 bases. Germline V CDR1 and CDR2: SEHNR, FQNEAQ (reference sequence). This CDR3 region has 15 residues. The CDR3 DNA reads TGTGCCAGCAGTCAGAGGGGGCAGGGTGGCTCACCCCTCCACTTT. This codes for CASSQRGQGGSPLHF.

The V gene is TRBV7-9, the J gene TRBJ2-7; no clear D. Trimming pared 5 bases from V and 0 bases from J, leaving 8 bases between. CDR1 is SEHNR and CDR2 is FQNEAQ in the germline V gene (reference sequence). The CDR3 has 13 residues. Here the CDR3 reads CASSNSHSYEQYF. Here the CDR3 DNA reads TGTGCCAGCAGCAACTCCCACTCCTACGAGCAGTACTTC.

This sequence joins TRBV5-4 and TRBJ1-2; D perhaps matches TRBD1 (6 bases). Germline V gene lookup returns CDR1 SGHNT and CDR2 YYREEE (reference sequence). The CDR3 totals 13 residues. Trimming shortened V by 4 bases and J by 6 bases, and 13 bases separated the two germline ends. The CDR3 bases are TGTGCCAGCAGCACTGCAGCAGGGGATGGCTACACCTTC. Its protein product is CASSTAAGDGYTF.

The J gene is TRBJ1-5, the V gene TRBV6-2 or TRBV6-3; 9 bases are a match to TRBD1. Trimming removed 5 bases from V and 6 bases from J; junction bases left unmatched: 8. This CDR3 region has 15 residues. Germline V lookup: CDR1 MNHEY, CDR2 SVGEGT. The CDR3 nucleotides are TGTGCCAGCAGTCAGATTAGGACAGGGGCTCAGCCCCAGCATTTT. Translating it yields CASSQIRTGAQPQHF.

The chain combines TRBV6-2 or TRBV6-3 with TRBJ1-5; D uncertain. Germline lookup yields CDR1 MNHEY and CDR2 SVGEGT. CDR3 size: 15 residues. Trimming shortened V by 2 bases and J by 7 bases, and 15 bases separated the two germline ends. CDR3 loop: CASSYPGVERQPQHF. The CDR3 DNA reads as TGTGCCAGCAGTTACCCCGGGGTCGAGAGGCAGCCCCAGCATTTT.

The rearrangement links TRBV29-1 to TRBJ2-7; 10 nucleotides align to TRBD1. Germline V lookup: CDR1 SQVTM, CDR2 ANQGSEA. Trimming removed 6 bases from V and 3 bases from J; junction bases left unmatched: 11. The CDR3 runs to 15 residues. The CDR3 DNA reads as TGCAGCGTGACAGGGGGCGCCGCTAGAGGCTACGAGCAGTACTTC. Protein sequence: CSVTGGAARGYEQYF.